This TCR beta chain was observed in a study of cytomegalovirus exposure and HLA in healthy donors (TCRdb year 2017). As for the study more broadly: An earlier analysis of some 620 of the donors reported 276 Gb of sequence data and 100 million to 120 million unique TCR beta sequences obtained from 180 million or so T cells. About 330 gigabases of sequencing data and 70 million to 95 million unique TCR sequences made up an early release that covered nearly 650 HLA-typed donors. Among the approximately 400 genotyped donors, 75% to 90% belonged to the genetic ancestry cluster associated with self-reported Caucasian donors. The study aimed to test whether cataloging public T cell receptors could reveal signatures of past pathogen exposure. The study used immunosequencing to profile the T cell repertoires of more than 650 subjects and linked those repertoires to cytomegalovirus serostatus. A separate validation cohort of 90 to 150 different subjects was used in addition to the approximately 640-subject first cohort. High-throughput TCR immunosequencing, statistical association of individual TCRs with disease status, and machine learning were combined to predict cytomegalovirus infection status. A later analysis re-analyzed previously published TCR beta repertoires from approximately 700 donors and added high-resolution HLA genotyping to study TCR occurrence patterns. The later analysis used no new phenotypic data to find candidate immune exposures, relying instead on TCR beta sequences and their occurrence across donors. To decide whether each TCR beta V gene segment behaved as functional or pseudogenic, an earlier analysis of some 600 of the donors relied on high-throughput TCR beta sequencing. Donor age, sex, ethnicity and CMV serostatus were compiled together with the repertoire data. In a later genetic analysis, genome-wide SNP genotypes for about 55% of the 666 donors were used, and that subset was treated as a discovery cohort. All discovery cohort repertoires had been generated on a single sequencing platform. HLA typing included class I and class II loci at four-digit resolution. The number of typed donors differed by locus: roughly 620-630 for A, B, C, DRB1 and DQB1; 500 to 550 for DQA1; 606 for DPA1; and about 450 for DPB1. Roughly 5 DR-DQ haplotypes were handled as single units for association and clustering because linkage in the cohort was strong. Among around 400 genotyped donors of the cohort, an average of around 240,000 unique TCR beta nucleotide sequences were sequenced per donor, around 20% of them non-productive. The full study reports these points: It was suggested by the authors that the approach could potentially be generalized to other disease states and immunological phenotypes. In a later analysis, HLA-associated TCR beta chains were found to be more clonally expanded and to have lower generation probabilities than equally common non-associated chains. In the study, about 150 TCR beta chains were listed as associated with cytomegalovirus. Three of the identified cytomegalovirus-associated TCR beta chains were confirmed in vitro to be specific for cytomegalovirus antigens. While some public TCRs were present in many individuals, most TCR sequences turned up only very rarely across donors. The earlier analysis of approximately 590 of the donors excluded some 16 rarely observed V segments, including chromosome 9 orphons, because counts were too low. According to a later analysis, TCR association rates differed among HLA loci, with DRB1 alleles showing the most associated TCRs and HLA-C alleles showing the fewest. A later analysis reported that several top co-occurrence clusters appeared linked to parvovirus B19, influenza, CMV and Epstein-Barr virus. In a later analysis, around 17,000 TCR beta sequences were associated with specific HLA alleles at a false discovery rate of 0.05. CMV serostatus was the only immune exposure information available for the cohort. Correlated functional status among segregating V segments might reflect linkage disequilibrium, but an unknown experimental factor could not be ruled out. An earlier analysis of approximately 600 of the donors showed that most TCR beta V segments appeared in productive rearrangements either about 87% or about 30% of the time, which broadly matched IMGT annotations. A cluster of highly shared sequence variants was judged likely to be a technical artifact of the sequencing pipeline. In a later analysis, most CMV-associated TCR beta chains were found to appear HLA-restricted, with HLA associations seemingly driven largely by CMV exposure. A further reported finding was that TCR beta sequences accurately predicted the HLA-A and HLA-B alleles for most subjects in the first cohort. Strong co-occurrence of HLA alleles, especially DR and DQ, made assigning TCR associations to individual alleles difficult. In a later genetic analysis, a missense DCLRE1C variant was associated with V-gene and J-gene trimming of TCR beta chains, and the association was replicated in an independent cohort. Because HLA typing was missing for some donors at each locus, association tests included only the typed subset. This cohort had only TCR beta chains sequenced, and the lack of alpha or paired-chain data limited which features could be detected. Cytomegalovirus status was reported to be diagnosed by the classifier with high specificity and sensitivity in both the original and validation cohorts. The presence/absence analyses assumed that sequencing depth was roughly uniform across donors, and that assumption may not be true. A later genetic analysis reported fewer N-insertions in productive TCRs among donors in an Asian-associated ancestry cluster than the approximately 670-donor mean.

Details on this clone: Its antigen remains unidentified. Base qualities are not at hand, and no much larger clone is one base apart.

Libraries were made using the immunoSEQ multiplex PCR assay. A mixture of 60 forward primers for TCR Vbeta segments and 13 reverse primers for TCR Jbeta segments was used in the multiplex PCR. Amplification of the CDR3 region of rearranged TCR beta genes was performed with a multiplex PCR assay on genomic DNA. On the Illumina HiSeq System, the amplified TCR beta libraries were sequenced as 87-base-pair reads. Turning to the authors' computational methods: A later analysis tallied roughly 80 million unique TCR beta chains across the 550 to 850 repertoires, and approximately 9.9 million of those chains were shared by two or more donors. Raw reads were error-corrected and collapsed into unique sequences with a nearest-neighbor algorithm that merged closely related sequences to remove PCR and sequencing errors. V, D and J gene segments were assigned by aligning CDR3 sequences to IMGT reference sequences. For a sequence to be retained, a match of at least six nucleotides was required to both a V gene segment and a J gene segment. Rearrangements were called productive when the CDR3 lacked stop codons and stayed in frame with V and J; all others were non-productive. CDR3 was defined according to IMGT convention as the region running from the second conserved V-encoded cysteine to the conserved J-encoded phenylalanine. The earlier analysis of about 640 of the donors excluded any sequence lacking an unambiguous match to a single V gene segment. An earlier analysis of several hundred of the donors called V segments functional above 56.7% productive rearrangements and segregating when the between-donor standard deviation exceeded 5%. To diagnose cytomegalovirus status from the catalog of TCR beta chain sequences, a statistical classification framework was built. A later analysis assigned V and J genes by comparing TCR nucleotide sequences with IMGT/GENE-DB human TR gene sequences. A later analysis assigned CDR3 sequences and most-parsimonious VDJ recombination scenarios with the TCRdist pipeline. In a later analysis, each TCR beta chain was defined by its CDR3 amino acid sequence together with its V-gene family, and reads lacking a unique V-gene family were excluded. A later analysis removed several hundred highly shared, low-generation-probability nucleotide sequences to deal with suspected cross-contamination and a sequencing artifact. In a later analysis, a clonal expansion index for each public chain was calculated from normalized within-repertoire ranks of inferred template counts. Generation probabilities in a later analysis came from a VDJ recombination model fitted to out-of-frame rearrangements, and those results were checked against IGoR. In a later analysis, hypergeometric tests were used to score TCR-TCR, TCR-HLA and TCR-CMV co-occurrence, with a repertoire-size bias correction applied to TCR pairs. A later analysis estimated false discovery rates by permuting HLA or CMV assignments 20 times. In a later analysis, co-occurring TCRs were grouped with DBSCAN, and TCRdist sequence similarity was added when clustering was performed within HLA-allele-positive subsets. Repertoires with fewer than 30,000 or more than 120,000 public chains were left out of co-occurrence clustering, as were a handful of repertoires with anomalous nucleotide sharing. This is the immuneACCESS table as TCRdb keeps it, with only in-frame sequences that have V and J called. A part of the clones is gone; compared with another copy, unresolved V genes explain less than half, and the rest is unexplained. V and J calls and clone size come straight from that table; D and trimming were deduced from the DNA. This sample has 150,000 or so clones in its table, and approximately 80% of those were observed once. The leading ten clones occupy approximately 6.5% of the sample.

The cohort was made up of under 800 healthy bone marrow donors. At the time of sampling, every cohort member was nominally healthy, though immune exposures that went unrecorded were likely present. The donor tested CMV seropositive and was one of the 289 seropositive cohort members. A peripheral blood sample was collected from each donor, and TCR beta sequencing was performed on peripheral blood mononuclear cells. The Qiagen DNeasy Blood Extraction Kit was used to extract genomic DNA from the blood cell samples. Sequencing was done on a sample of PBMCs. This clonotype originated in a man between 45 and 60 years old in good health and CMV-seropositive.

This receptor has the CDR3 CARTGNDPGANVLTF. The nucleotide sequence reads as follows: TGTGCCAGGACAGGGAACGACCCTGGGGCCAACGTCCTGACTTTC. Rearrangement joined TRBV5-3 to TRBJ2-6; 7 central nucleotides agree with TRBD1. TRBV5-3 is an open reading frame, and its role is uncertain. From the cysteine through the phenylalanine, the CDR3 covers 15 amino acids. Only the CDR3 DNA is retained, 45 bases long and in frame from the first base. The germline V end is reduced by 8 bases and the J end by 2 bases; junction bases left unmatched: 7.